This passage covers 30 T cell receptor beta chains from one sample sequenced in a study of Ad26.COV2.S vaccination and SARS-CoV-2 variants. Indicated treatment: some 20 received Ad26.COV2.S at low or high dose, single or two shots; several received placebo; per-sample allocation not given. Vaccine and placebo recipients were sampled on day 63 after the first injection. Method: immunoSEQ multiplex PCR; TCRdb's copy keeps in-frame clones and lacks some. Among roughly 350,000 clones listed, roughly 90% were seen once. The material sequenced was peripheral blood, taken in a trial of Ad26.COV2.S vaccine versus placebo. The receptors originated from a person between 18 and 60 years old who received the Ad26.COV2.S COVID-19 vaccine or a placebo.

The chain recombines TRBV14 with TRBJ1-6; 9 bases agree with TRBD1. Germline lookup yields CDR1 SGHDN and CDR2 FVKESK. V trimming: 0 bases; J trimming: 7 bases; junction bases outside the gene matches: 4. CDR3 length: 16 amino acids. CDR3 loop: CASSQDLGQGNSPLHF. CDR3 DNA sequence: TGTGCCAGCAGCCAAGATCTAGGACAGGGGAATTCACCCCTCCACTTT.

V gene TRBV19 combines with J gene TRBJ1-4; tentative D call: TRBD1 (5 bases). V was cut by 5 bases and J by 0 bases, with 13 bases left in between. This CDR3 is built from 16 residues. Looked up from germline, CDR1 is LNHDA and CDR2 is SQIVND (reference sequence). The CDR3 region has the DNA TGTGCCAGTAGTGAACCCAGAGGGGCAACTAATGAAAAACTGTTTTTT. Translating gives CASSEPRGATNEKLFF.

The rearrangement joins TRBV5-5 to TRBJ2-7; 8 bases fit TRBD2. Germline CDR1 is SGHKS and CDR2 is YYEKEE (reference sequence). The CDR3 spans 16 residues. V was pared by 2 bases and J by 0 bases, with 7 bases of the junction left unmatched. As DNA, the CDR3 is TGTGCCAGCAGCTTAGCGGGACTAGGGGCCTCCTACGAGCAGTACTTC. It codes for CASSLAGLGASYEQYF.

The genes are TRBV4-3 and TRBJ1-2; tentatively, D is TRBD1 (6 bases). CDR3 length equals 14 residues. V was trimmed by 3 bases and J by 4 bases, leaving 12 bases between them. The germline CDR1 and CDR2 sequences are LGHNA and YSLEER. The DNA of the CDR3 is TGCGCCAGCAGCCAGGATGACAGGTTCTATGGCTACACCTTC. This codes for CASSQDDRFYGYTF.

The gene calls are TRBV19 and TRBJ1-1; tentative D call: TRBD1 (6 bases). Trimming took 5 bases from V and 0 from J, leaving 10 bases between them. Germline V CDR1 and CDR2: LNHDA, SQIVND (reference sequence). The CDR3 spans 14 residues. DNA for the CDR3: TGTGCCAGTAGTCTCGGACAGTTGAACACTGAAGCTTTCTTT. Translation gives CASSLGQLNTEAFF.

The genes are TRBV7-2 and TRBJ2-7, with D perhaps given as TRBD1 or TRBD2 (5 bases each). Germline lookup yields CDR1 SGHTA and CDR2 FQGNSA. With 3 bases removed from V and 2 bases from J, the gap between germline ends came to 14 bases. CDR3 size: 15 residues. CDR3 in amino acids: CASSFSGTDTYEQYF. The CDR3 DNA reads TGTGCCAGCAGCTTCTCCGGGACGGATACCTACGAGCAGTACTTC.

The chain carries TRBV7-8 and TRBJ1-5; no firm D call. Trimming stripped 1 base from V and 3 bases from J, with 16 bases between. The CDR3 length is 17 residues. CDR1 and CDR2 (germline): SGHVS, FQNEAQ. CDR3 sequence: CASSLDLGGRINQPQHF. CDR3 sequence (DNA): TGTGCCAGCAGCTTAGATTTGGGCGGGCGGATCAATCAGCCCCAGCATTTT.

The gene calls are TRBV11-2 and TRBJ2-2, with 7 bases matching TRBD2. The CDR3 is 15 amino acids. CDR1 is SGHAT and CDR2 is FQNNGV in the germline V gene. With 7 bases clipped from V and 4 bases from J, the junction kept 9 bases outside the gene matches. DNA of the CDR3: TGTGCCAGCACCGAAGTGGGCGGGAGCACCGGGGAGCTGTTTTTT. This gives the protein CASTEVGGSTGELFF. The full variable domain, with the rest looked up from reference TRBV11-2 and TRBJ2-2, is EAGVAQSPRYKIIEKRQSVAFWCNPISGHATLYWYQQILGQGPKLLIQFQNNGVVDDSQLPKDRFSAERLKGVDSTLKIQPAKLEDSAVYLCASTEVGGSTGELFFGEGSRLTVL.

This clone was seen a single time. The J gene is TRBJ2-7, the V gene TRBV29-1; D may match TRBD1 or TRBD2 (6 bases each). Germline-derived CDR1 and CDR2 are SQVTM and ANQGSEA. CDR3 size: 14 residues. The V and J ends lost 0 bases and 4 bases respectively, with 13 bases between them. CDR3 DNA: TGCAGCGTTGAAGATCTCGGGGGCGGTTACGAGCAGTACTTC. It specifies CSVEDLGGGYEQYF.

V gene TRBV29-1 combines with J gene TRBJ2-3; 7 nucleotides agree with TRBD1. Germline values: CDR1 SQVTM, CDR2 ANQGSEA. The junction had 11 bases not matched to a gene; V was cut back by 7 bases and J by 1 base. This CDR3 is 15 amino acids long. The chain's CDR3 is CSARPGTVGTDTQYF. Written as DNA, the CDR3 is TGCAGCGCCCGTCCCGGGACAGTCGGCACAGATACGCAGTATTTT.

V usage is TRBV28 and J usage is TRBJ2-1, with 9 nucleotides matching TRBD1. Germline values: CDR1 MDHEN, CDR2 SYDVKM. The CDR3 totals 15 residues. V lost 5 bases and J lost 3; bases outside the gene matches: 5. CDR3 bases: TGTGCCAGCAGTGTACAGGGGGCCGGCTACAATGAGCAGTTCTTC. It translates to CASSVQGAGYNEQFF.

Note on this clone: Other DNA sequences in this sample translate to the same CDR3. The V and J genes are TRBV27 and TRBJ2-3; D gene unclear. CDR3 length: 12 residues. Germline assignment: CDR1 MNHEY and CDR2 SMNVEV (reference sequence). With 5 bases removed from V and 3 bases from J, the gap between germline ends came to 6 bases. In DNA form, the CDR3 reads TGTGCCAGCAGTCCGACGACAGATACGCAGTATTTT. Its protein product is CASSPTTDTQYF.

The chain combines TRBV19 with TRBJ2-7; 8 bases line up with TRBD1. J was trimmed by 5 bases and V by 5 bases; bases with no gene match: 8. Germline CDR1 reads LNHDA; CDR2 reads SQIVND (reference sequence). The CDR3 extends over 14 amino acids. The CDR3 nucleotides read TGTGCCAGTAGTGCAGACAGGGGTGTGGACGAGCAGTACTTC. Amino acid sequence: CASSADRGVDEQYF.

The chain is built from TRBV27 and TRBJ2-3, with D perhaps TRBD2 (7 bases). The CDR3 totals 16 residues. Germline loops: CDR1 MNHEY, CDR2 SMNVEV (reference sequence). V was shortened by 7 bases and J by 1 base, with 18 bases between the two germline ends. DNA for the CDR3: TGTGCCAGCACCCTTTGGGGGGGCCGACGCACAGATACGCAGTATTTT. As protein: CASTLWGGRRTDTQYF.

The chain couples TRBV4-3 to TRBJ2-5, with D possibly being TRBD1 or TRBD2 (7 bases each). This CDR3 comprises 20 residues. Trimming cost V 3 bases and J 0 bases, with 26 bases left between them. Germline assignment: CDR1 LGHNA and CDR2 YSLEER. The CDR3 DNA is TGCGCCAGCAGCCATATAGATCAGGGGGGGAAATGGGGGTACCAAGAGACCCAGTACTTC. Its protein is CASSHIDQGGKWGYQETQYF.

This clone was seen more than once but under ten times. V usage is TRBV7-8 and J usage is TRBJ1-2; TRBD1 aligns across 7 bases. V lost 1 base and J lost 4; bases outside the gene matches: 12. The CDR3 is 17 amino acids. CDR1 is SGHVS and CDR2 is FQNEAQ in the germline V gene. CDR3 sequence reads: CASSLEEGDRLTYGYTF. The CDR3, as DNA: TGTGCCAGCAGCTTAGAGGAAGGGGACAGACTTACCTATGGCTACACCTTC.

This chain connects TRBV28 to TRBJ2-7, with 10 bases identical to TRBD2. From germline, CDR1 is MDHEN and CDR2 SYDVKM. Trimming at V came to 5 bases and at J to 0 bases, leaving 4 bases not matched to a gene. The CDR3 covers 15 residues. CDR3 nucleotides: TGTGCCAGCAGTCGGACTAGCGGTGCCTCCTACGAGCAGTACTTC. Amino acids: CASSRTSGASYEQYF.

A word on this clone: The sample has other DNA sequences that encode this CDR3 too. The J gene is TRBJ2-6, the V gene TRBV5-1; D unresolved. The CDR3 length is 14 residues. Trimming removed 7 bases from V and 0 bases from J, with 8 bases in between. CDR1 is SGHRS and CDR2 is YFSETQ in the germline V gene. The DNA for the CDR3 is TGCGCCAGCTCCTCCAACTCTGGGGCCAACGTCCTGACTTTC. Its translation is CASSSNSGANVLTF.

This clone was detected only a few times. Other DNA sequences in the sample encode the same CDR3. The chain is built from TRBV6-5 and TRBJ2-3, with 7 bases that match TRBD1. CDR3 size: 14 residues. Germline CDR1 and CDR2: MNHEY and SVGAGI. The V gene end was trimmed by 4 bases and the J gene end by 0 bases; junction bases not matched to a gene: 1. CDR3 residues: CASSSGQSTDTQYF. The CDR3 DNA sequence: TGTGCCAGCAGTTCGGGACAGAGCACAGATACGCAGTATTTT.

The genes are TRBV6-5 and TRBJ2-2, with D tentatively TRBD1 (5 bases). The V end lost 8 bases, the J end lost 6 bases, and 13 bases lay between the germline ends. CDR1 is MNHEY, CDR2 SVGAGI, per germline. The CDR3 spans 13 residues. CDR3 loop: CASLGVPPGELFF. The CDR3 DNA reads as TGTGCCAGCCTAGGGGTCCCCCCCGGGGAGCTGTTTTTT.

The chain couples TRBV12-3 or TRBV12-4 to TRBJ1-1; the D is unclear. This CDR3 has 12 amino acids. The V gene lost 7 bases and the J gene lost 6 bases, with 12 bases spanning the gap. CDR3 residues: CASILGYSEAFF. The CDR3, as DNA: TGTGCCAGCATCCTGGGGTATTCTGAAGCTTTCTTT.

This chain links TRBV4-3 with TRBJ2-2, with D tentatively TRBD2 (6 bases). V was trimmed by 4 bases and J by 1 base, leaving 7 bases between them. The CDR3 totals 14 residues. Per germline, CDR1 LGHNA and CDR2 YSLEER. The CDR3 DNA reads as TGCGCCAGCAGCCGGGGGGTGAACACCGGGGAGCTGTTTTTT. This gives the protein CASSRGVNTGELFF.

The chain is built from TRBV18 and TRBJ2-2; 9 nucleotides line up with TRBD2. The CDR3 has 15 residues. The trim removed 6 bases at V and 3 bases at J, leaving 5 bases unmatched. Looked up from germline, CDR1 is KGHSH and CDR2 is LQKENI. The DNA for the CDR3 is TGTGCCAGCTCCCCGACTAGCGGCGACACCGGGGAGCTGTTTTTT. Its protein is CASSPTSGDTGELFF.

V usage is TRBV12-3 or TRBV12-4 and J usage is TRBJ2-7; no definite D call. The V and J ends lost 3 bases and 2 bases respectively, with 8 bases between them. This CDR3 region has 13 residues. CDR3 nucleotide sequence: TGTGCCAGCAGTTTTTATAGAACCTACGAGCAGTACTTC. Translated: CASSFYRTYEQYF.

The CDR3 DNA reads as TGCAGCGTTGGCTACAGGGGAGAGACCCAGTACTTC. The encoded protein is CSVGYRGETQYF. V usage is TRBV29-1 and J usage is TRBJ2-5; 7 positions agree with TRBD1. CDR1 is SQVTM, CDR2 ANQGSEA, per germline. V lost 4 bases, J lost 4 bases, and 3 bases stayed unmatched. This CDR3 has 12 residues. Together with reference TRBV29-1 and TRBJ2-5, the CDR3 gives the full variable domain: SAVISQKPSRDICQRGTSLTIQCQVDSQVTMMFWYRQQPGQSLTLIATANQGSEATYESGFVIDKFPISRPNLTFSTLTVSNMSPEDSSIYLCSVGYRGETQYFGPGTRLLVL.

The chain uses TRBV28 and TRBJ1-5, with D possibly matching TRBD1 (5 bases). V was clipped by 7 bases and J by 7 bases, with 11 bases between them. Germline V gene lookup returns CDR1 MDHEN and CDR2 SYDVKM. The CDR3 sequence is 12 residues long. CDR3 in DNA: TGTGCCAGCATCACGGGGGAGCAGCCCCAGCATTTT. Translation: CASITGEQPQHF.

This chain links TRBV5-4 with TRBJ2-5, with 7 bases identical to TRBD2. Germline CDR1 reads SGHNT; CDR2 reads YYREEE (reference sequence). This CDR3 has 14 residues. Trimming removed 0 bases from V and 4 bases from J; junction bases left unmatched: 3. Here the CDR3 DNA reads TGTGCCAGCAGCTTGGGCGGGGGTACAGAGACCCAGTACTTC. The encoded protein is CASSLGGGTETQYF.

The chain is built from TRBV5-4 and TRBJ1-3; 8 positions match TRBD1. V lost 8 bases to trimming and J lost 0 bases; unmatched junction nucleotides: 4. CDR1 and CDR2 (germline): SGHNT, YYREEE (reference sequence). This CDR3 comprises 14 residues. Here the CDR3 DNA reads TGTGCCAGTACCACAGGGGGCTCTGGAAACACCATATATTTT. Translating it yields CASTTGGSGNTIYF.

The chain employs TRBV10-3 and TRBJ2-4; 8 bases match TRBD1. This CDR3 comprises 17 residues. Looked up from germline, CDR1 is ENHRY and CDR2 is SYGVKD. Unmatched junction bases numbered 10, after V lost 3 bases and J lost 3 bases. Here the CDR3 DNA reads TGTGCCATCAGTGATTCGGACAGGGTCCAAGGCAAAAACATTCAGTACTTC. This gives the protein CAISDSDRVQGKNIQYF.

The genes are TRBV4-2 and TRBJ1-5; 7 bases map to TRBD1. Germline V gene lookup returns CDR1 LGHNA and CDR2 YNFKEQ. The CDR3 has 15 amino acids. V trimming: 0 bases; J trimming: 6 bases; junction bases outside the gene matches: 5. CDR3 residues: CASSQDGQGGQPQHF. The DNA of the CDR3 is TGTGCCAGCAGCCAAGACGGGCAGGGGGGTCAGCCCCAGCATTTT.